This T cell receptor (beta chain) is from a study of technical replicates of blood from a few donors. Assay used: immunoSEQ multiplex PCR; TCRdb lists only in-frame clones, some missing. This table has 55,000 to 80,000 clones, roughly 90% appearing once. The trim removed 4 bases at V and 0 bases at J, leaving 2 bases unmatched. This CDR3 spans 14 amino acids. The germline gives CDR1 LNHDA, CDR2 SQIVND (reference sequence). Sequencing was performed on T cells isolated from PBMCs. V is TRBV19 and J is TRBJ1-1, with TRBD1 identical over 7 bases. The receptor's source is a human donor in good health. DNA of the CDR3: TGTGCCAGTAGTAGGCAGGGGGTGAACACTGAAGCTTTCTTT. Amino acid sequence: CASSRQGVNTEAFF.